This entry is about one TCR beta chain. Total RNA was isolated from each sample in quantities of at least 6 micrograms. A sample-barcoded 5' primer and a J-beta primer mix were used in a second PCR of roughly 7 to 11 cycles. TCRdb ran MiXCR on the 5' RACE reads and lists one entry per CDR3 protein. The table has over a million distinct CDR3 sequences, approximately 40% seen once. The data were taken from a study of blood T cells in healthy people across ages. Germline-derived CDR1 and CDR2 are LGHNA and YNFKEQ. V shed 3 bases and J 6 bases; nucleotides not matched to a gene: 15. The length of the CDR3 is 18 residues.

This chain links TRBV4-2 with TRBJ2-1; 9 nucleotides match TRBD1. Sequencing used blood. The TCR comes from a young woman in good health. CDR3 protein: CASSQVNAPGQGGNEQFF. CDR3 sequence (DNA): TGTGCCAGCAGCCAGGTTAATGCCCCGGGACAGGGAGGCAATGAGCAGTTCTTC.